Below, one T cell receptor (beta chain) is given with its context. Its antigen is not known. This record belongs to a study of response to subunit inactivated influenza vaccine. TCRdb itself ran the RT-PCR reads through MiXCR, one entry per CDR3 protein. The repertoire holds roughly 760,000 distinct CDR3 sequences, with 21% as singletons. This CDR3 is built from 14 residues. Losses at the gene ends were 3 bases for V and 5 bases for J; bases not matched to a gene: 7. Looked up from germline, CDR1 is DFQATT and CDR2 is SNEGSKA (reference sequence). General observations from the study: T cells newly recruited by each seasonal influenza vaccination are few, the authors suggested.

Sequenced here: PBMCs from blood, sampled about 5 days after vaccination. This sequence joins TRBV20-1 and TRBJ2-5; 9 bases agree with TRBD2. This receptor was taken from a man aged 45-65 years who received an inactivated influenza vaccine. CDR3 nucleotide sequence: TGCAGTGCTAGGGGGGCGGGAGGGCCGGAGACCCAGTACTTC. Amino acid sequence: CSARGAGGPETQYF.